This paragraph reports one TCR beta chain. The sample originates from a study of blood T cell repertoires in COVID-19. In the study overall: Some COVID-19 samples were acute and others convalescent; all came from the United States, Italy and Spain. The cDNA or gDNA used as material had been derived from T cells, B-cell-depleted T cells, or PBMCs.

Per the authors' pipeline: Estimation of nucleated cell counts relied on the amplification of reference gene primers. Profiled with immunoSEQ multiplex PCR; TCRdb holds only in-frame clones, not every one. The D gene and trimming were derived from the DNA, and the V and J assignments and clone size from that table. The table has 150,000 to 200,000 clones, about 75% seen once. The CDR3 length is 15 residues. Per the germline V gene, CDR1 is SEHNR and CDR2 is FQNEAQ (reference sequence). V shed 8 bases and J shed 4 bases, with 21 bases lying between them. Sequenced material: peripheral blood. V usage is TRBV7-9 and J usage is TRBJ2-7, with a weak D call TRBD2 (6 bases). The clonotype was recovered from a woman between 65 and 79 years old with acute or convalescent COVID-19. CDR3 DNA sequence: TGTGCCAGCGAAGGGCCGGGACTGGGGTTTTACGAGCAGTACTTC. It is translated as CASEGPGLGFYEQYF. Drawing the rest from reference TRBV7-9 and TRBJ2-7, the complete variable domain is DTGVSQNPRHKITKRGQNVTFRCDPISEHNRLYWYRQTLGQGPEFLTYFQNEAQLEKSRLLSDRFSAERPKGSFSTLEIQRTEQGDSAMYLCASEGPGLGFYEQYFGPGTRLTVT.